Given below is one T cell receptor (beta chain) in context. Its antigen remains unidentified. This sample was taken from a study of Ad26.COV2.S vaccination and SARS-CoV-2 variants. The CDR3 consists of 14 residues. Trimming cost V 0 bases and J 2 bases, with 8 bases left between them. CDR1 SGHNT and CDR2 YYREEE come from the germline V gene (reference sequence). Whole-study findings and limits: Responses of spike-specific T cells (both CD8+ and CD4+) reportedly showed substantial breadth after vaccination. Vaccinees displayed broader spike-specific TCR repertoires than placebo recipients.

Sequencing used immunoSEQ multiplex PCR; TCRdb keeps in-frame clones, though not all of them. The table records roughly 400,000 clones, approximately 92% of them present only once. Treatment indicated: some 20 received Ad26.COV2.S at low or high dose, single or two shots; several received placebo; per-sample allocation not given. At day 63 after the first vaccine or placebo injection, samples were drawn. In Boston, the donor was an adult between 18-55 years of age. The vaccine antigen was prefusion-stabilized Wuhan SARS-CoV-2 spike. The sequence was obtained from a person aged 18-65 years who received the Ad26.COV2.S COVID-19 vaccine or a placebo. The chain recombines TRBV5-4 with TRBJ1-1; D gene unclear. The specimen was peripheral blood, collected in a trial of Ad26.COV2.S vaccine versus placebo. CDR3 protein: CASSLGVINTEAFF. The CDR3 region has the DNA TGTGCCAGCAGCTTGGGGGTTATTAACACTGAAGCTTTCTTT.